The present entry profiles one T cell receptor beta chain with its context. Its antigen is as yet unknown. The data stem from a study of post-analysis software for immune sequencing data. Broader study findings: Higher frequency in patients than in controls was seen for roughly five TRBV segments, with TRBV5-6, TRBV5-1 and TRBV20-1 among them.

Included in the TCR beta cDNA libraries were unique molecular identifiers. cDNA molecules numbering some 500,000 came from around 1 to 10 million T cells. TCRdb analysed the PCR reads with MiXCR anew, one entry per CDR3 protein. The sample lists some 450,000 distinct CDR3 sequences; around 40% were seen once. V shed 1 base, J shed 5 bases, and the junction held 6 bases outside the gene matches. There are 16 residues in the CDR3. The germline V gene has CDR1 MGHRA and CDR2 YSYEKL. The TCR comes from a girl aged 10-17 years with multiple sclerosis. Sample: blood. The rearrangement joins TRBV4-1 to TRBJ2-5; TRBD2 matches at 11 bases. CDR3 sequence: CASSQGLAGKGETQYF. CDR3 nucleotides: TGCGCCAGCAGCCAAGGACTAGCGGGAAAGGGGGAGACCCAGTACTTC.